A single sample gave rise to the 12 T cell receptor beta chains below, sequenced in a study of T cell responses to AZD1222 COVID-19 vaccine. The repertoire was sequenced with immunoSEQ multiplex PCR; TCRdb's copy has only in-frame clones and lacks some. The table includes about 56,000 clones, 80% detected once. The sample consisted of peripheral blood, taken 28 days after the second AZD1222 dose. All receptors come from an adult who received the AZD1222 COVID-19 vaccine.

The chain employs TRBV9 and TRBJ2-3; no definite D call. The CDR3 is 14 residues long. V was pared by 2 bases and J by 2 bases, with 9 bases between. The germline gives CDR1 SGDLS, CDR2 YYNGEE. CDR3 in amino acids: CASSVDGFTDTQYF. In nucleotides, the CDR3 is TGTGCCAGCAGCGTGGACGGCTTCACAGATACGCAGTATTTT.

As regards this clone: The junction does not match germline at one end; this may be a read error. The genes are TRBV7-7 and TRBJ2-6; D gene ambiguous. Germline V CDR1 and CDR2: SSHAT, FNYEAQ (reference sequence). The CDR3 spans 14 residues. In DNA, the CDR3 is TGTGCTAGCAGCCCCTCGTCTGGGGCCAACGTCCTGACTTTC. This translates into CASSPSSGANVLTF.

This clone is a singleton in its sample. The chain uses TRBV21-1 and TRBJ1-5. TRBV21-1 has pseudogene status. There are 14 residues in the CDR3. The CDR3 bases are TGTGCCAGCAAGGTAGCAAAAAGCAATCAGCCCCAGCATTTT. Translation gives CASKVAKSNQPQHF.

The rearrangement uses TRBV7-8 and TRBJ1-2; D possibly corresponds to TRBD1 (5 bases). Germline-derived CDR1 and CDR2 are SGHVS and FQNEAQ. There are 13 residues in the CDR3. Deletions cut 1 base from V and 7 bases from J, with 10 bases between. This chain's CDR3 is CASSLDDGTGYTF. In nucleotides, the CDR3 is TGTGCCAGCAGCTTAGATGACGGGACTGGCTACACCTTC.

The V and J genes are TRBV9 and TRBJ2-3; 11 bases map to TRBD2. Germline values: CDR1 SGDLS, CDR2 YYNGEE. The junction had 7 bases not matched to a gene; V was cut back by 1 base and J by 6 bases. The CDR3 is 16 residues long. Here the CDR3 reads CASSVRPSGGRDTQYF. In nucleotides, the CDR3 is TGTGCCAGCAGCGTAAGGCCTAGCGGGGGGCGGGATACGCAGTATTTT.

The chain links TRBV7-9 to TRBJ2-2; no clear D. Trimming cost V 0 bases and J 3 bases, with 5 bases left between them. Germline V gene sequence: CDR1 SEHNR, CDR2 FQNEAQ (reference sequence). This CDR3 has 14 amino acids. This CDR3 is CASSLAGYTGELFF. CDR3 in DNA: TGTGCCAGCAGCTTAGCCGGGTACACCGGGGAGCTGTTTTTT.

The chain links TRBV2 to TRBJ1-3; D unresolved. The CDR3 is 16 amino acids. Germline V gene sequence: CDR1 SNHLY, CDR2 FYNNEI. V was trimmed by 6 bases and J by 0 bases, leaving 15 bases between them. Here the CDR3 reads CASSLRAWSSGNTIYF. The CDR3 DNA follows: TGTGCCAGCAGCCTACGGGCCTGGAGCTCTGGAAACACCATATATTTT.

The chain recombines TRBV3-1 (or the pseudogene TRBV3-2) with TRBJ2-5; TRBD1 is a possible D gene (6 bases). CDR1 is LGHDT and CDR2 is YNNKEL in the germline V gene (reference sequence). The CDR3 spans 14 residues. V shed 6 bases and J shed 1 base, with 12 bases lying between them. The CDR3 spells CASSGRTAQETQYF. The CDR3 nucleotides read TGTGCCAGCAGTGGCAGGACAGCCCAAGAGACCCAGTACTTC.

The chain combines TRBV3-1 (or the pseudogene TRBV3-2) with TRBJ2-5, with TRBD1 as a possible D gene (6 bases). Trimming stripped 4 bases from V and 2 bases from J, with 20 bases between. CDR1 LGHDT and CDR2 YNNKEL come from the germline V gene (reference sequence). The CDR3 extends over 17 amino acids. CDR3 loop: CASSLTKGQLGQETQYF. Written as DNA, the CDR3 is TGTGCCAGCAGCCTCACAAAAGGACAGTTGGGGCAAGAGACCCAGTACTTC.

This clone was counted once. V usage is TRBV20-1 and J usage is TRBJ2-1; 7 bases line up with TRBD2. The germline CDR1 and CDR2 sequences are DFQATT and SNEGSKA (reference sequence). The CDR3 covers 11 residues. The junction had 4 bases not matched to a gene; V was cut back by 3 bases and J by 11 bases. The DNA of the CDR3 is TGCAGTGCTAGCGGGGGGTCTAAGCAGTTCTTC. It translates to CSASGGSKQFF.

This clone was seen a single time. This chain connects TRBV2 to TRBJ2-2, with 10 bases matching TRBD2. J lost 5 bases, V lost 4 bases, and 10 bases had no gene match. The CDR3 is 17 amino acids. Germline CDR1 SNHLY, CDR2 FYNNEI. DNA for the CDR3: TGTGCCAGCAGTGGGGCTAGCGGGGGCGCCGGGACCGGGGAGCTGTTTTTT. It codes for CASSGASGGAGTGELFF.

The chain has TRBV5-6 and TRBJ2-1; D gene unclear. Trimming pared 1 base from V and 8 bases from J, leaving 4 bases between. Germline V CDR1 and CDR2: SGHDT, YYEEEE. The CDR3 loop spans 11 amino acids. The CDR3 DNA sequence: TGTGCCAGCAGCTTGACGGATGAGCAGTTCTTC. Protein sequence: CASSLTDEQFF.